The clone carrying this T cell receptor beta chain showed up just a few times. The antigen is unknown. This sample stems from a study of OX40 agonist ivuxolimab in advanced cancers. Method: immunoSEQ multiplex PCR; TCRdb's copy keeps in-frame clones and lacks some. The sample has tens of thousands of clones; nearly 90% are singletons. Findings and caveats of the study: Researchers did not determine the expanded peripheral T cells' antigen specificity. Low normalized T-cell clonal expansion was additionally recorded for some nonresponders.

The sample consisted of CD4+ or CD8+ T cells sorted from blood, taken in a trial of the OX40 agonist ivuxolimab. The origin of this receptor is an adult with an advanced solid tumor such as melanoma, head and neck, liver or kidney cancer.

The CDR3 nucleotides are TGTGCCAGCAGCTTAGGTCGGGGGGACACAGATACGCAGTATTTT. This translates into CASSLGRGDTDTQYF. V gene TRBV7-9 combines with J gene TRBJ2-3, with 7 bases that match TRBD2. The CDR3 sequence is 15 residues long. Germline V gene sequence: CDR1 SEHNR, CDR2 FQNEAQ (reference sequence). V trimming: 1 base; J trimming: 2 bases; junction bases outside the gene matches: 3.